This T cell receptor (beta chain) came from a study of human T cells and chemical hapten exposure. At the level of the study: TCR yields differed between samples (mainly from small differences in pooled library volume). Findings and caveats of the study: PT1 expanded TCR numbers tracked positively with patch test score.

As to time point: pre-sensitization, week 0. Treatment of the sample: therapeutic diphenylcyclopropenone sensitization with weekly scalp DPC. Germline V gene sequence: CDR1 MDHEN, CDR2 SYDVKM. Trimming shortened V by 8 bases and J by 4 bases, and 23 bases separated the two germline ends. The CDR3 contains 16 residues. Remarks on this clonotype: Its antigen is unknown.

MiXCR was run by TCRdb on the RACE reads, yielding one entry per CDR3 protein. This table holds approximately 57,000 distinct CDR3 sequences, roughly 9.8% found once. This sample comprised whole blood, obtained in connection with sensitization to the hapten diphenylcyclopropenone (DPC). The TCR was taken from a man aged 40-50 years with alopecia areata. Some clones in this sample may be carry-over from other donors' samples. The V and J genes are TRBV28 and TRBJ2-5; D may be TRBD1 (6 bases). CDR3 in DNA: TGTGCCAGCGTTTTACAGGCCAGGGGTCTGATAGAGACCCAGTACTTC. Translating gives CASVLQARGLIETQYF.